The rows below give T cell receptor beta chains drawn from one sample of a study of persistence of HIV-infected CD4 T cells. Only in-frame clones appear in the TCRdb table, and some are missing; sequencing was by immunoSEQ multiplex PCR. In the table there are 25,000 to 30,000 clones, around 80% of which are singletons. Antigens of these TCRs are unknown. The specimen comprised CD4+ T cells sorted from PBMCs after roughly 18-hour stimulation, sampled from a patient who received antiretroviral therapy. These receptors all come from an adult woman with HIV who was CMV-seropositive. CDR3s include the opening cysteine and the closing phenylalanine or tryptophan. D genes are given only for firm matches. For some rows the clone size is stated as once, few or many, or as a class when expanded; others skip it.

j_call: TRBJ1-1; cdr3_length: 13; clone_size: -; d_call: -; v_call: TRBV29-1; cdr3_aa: CSVLTGPDTEAFF; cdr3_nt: TGCAGCGTCCTCACGGGTCCGGACACTGAAGCTTTCTTT
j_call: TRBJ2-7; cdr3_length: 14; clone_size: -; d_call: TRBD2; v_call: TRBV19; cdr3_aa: CATTSGVSSYEQYF; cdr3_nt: TGTGCCACGACTAGCGGGGTGAGCTCCTACGAGCAGTACTTC
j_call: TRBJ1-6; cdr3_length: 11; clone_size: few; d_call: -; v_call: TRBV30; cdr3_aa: CAWSRQSPLHF; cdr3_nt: TGTGCCTGGAGTCGTCAATCACCCCTCCACTTT
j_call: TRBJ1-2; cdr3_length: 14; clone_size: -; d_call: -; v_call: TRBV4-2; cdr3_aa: CASSQDEGPYGYTF; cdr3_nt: TGTGCCAGCAGCCAAGACGAGGGCCCCTATGGCTACACCTTC
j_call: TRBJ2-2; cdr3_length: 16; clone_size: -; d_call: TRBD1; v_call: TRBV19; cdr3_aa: CASSIMGQGASGELFF; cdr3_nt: TGTGCCAGTAGTATTATGGGACAGGGGGCATCCGGGGAGCTGTTTTTT
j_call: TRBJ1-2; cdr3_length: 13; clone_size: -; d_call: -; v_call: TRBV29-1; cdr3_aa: CSVGKTEGFGYTF; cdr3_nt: TGCAGCGTTGGCAAAACGGAGGGATTTGGCTACACCTTC
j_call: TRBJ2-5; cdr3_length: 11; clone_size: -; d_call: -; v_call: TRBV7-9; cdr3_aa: CASSYEETQYF; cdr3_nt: TGTGCCAGCAGCTACGAAGAGACCCAGTACTTC
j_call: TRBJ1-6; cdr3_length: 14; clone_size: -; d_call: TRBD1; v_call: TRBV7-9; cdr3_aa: CASSFGQDGSPLHF; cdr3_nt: TGTGCCAGCAGCTTCGGACAGGACGGGTCACCCCTCCACTTT
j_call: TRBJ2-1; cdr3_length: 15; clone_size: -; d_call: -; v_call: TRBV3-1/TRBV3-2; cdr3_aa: CASSHPGRTYNEQFF; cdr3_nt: TGTGCCAGCAGCCATCCGGGTCGAACCTACAATGAGCAGTTCTTC
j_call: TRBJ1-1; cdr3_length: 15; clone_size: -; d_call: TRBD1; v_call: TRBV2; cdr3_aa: CASSLDRGGGTEAFF; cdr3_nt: TGTGCCAGCAGTTTGGACAGGGGCGGCGGCACTGAAGCTTTCTTT
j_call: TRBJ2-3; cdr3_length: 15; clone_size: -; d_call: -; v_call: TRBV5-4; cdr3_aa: CASSYSGDSTDTQYF; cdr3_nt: TGTGCCAGCAGCTACTCGGGGGATAGCACAGATACGCAGTATTTT